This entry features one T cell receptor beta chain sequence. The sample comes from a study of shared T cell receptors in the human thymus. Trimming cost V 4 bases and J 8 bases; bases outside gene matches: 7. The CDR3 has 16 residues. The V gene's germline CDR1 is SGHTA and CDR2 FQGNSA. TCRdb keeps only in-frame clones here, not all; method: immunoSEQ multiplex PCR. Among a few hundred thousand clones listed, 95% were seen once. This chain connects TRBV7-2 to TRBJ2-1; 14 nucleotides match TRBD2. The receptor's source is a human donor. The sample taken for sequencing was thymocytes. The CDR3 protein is CASSSRLAGGVYEQFF. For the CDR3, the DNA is TGTGCCAGCAGCTCAAGACTAGCGGGAGGGGTCTATGAGCAGTTCTTC. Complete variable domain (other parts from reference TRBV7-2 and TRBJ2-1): GAGVSQSPSNKVTEKGKDVELRCDPISGHTALYWYRQSLGQGLEFLIYFQGNSAPDKSGLPSDRFSAERTGGSVSTLTIQRTQQEDSAVYLCASSSRLAGGVYEQFFGPGTRLTVL.